This TCR beta chain was recorded in a study of blood T cell repertoires in COVID-19. Whole-study context: Sample material is recorded as cDNA or gDNA derived from T cells, B-cell-depleted T cells, or PBMCs.

Germline CDR1 KGHSH, CDR2 LQKENI. The CDR3 is 15 amino acids. V lost 3 bases to trimming and J lost 3 bases; unmatched junction nucleotides: 8. This clone was found a few times. Seattle enrolled patients during active infection and tracked them longitudinally. Study processing details: By means of reference gene primer amplification, nucleated cell counts were estimated. Clones were read by immunoSEQ multiplex PCR, and TCRdb kept only the in-frame ones, dropping some. Clone size and V and J calls were adopted from that table, with D and trimming inferred from the DNA. The sample records about 180,000 clones, roughly 81% being singletons.

The clonotype comes from a woman older than 75 with COVID-19, enrolled during active disease. The sequenced material came from peripheral blood. This chain connects TRBV18 to TRBJ2-7; 7 nucleotides agree with TRBD2. The CDR3 nucleotides are TGTGCCAGCTCACCCTTAGGACTAGGGGACTACGAGCAGTACTTC. Translating gives CASSPLGLGDYEQYF.